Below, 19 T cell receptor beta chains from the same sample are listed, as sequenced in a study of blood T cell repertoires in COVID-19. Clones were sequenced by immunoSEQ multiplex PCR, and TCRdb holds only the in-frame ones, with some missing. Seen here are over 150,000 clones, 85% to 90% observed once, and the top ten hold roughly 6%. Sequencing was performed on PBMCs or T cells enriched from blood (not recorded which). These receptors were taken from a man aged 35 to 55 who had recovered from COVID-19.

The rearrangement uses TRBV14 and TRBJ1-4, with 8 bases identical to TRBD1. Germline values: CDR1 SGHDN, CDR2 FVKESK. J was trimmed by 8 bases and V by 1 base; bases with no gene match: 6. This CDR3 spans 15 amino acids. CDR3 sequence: CASSQGVTGGEKLFF. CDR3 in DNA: TGTGCCAGCAGCCAAGGGGTCACAGGGGGAGAAAAACTGTTTTTT.

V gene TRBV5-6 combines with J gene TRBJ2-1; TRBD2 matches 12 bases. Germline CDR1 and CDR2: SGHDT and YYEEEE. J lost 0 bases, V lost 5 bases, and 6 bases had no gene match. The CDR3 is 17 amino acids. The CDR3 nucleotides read TGTGCCAGCAGTTTGACTAGCGGGGGTTTCTCCTACAATGAGCAGTTCTTC. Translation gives CASSLTSGGFSYNEQFF.

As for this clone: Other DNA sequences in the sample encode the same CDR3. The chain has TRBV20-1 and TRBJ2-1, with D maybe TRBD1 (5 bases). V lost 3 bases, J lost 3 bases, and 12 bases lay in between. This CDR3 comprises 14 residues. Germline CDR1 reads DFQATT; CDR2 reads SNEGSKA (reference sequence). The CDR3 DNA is TGCAGTGCTAGTCGCGGTCAGGGCTACAATGAGCAGTTCTTC. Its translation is CSASRGQGYNEQFF.

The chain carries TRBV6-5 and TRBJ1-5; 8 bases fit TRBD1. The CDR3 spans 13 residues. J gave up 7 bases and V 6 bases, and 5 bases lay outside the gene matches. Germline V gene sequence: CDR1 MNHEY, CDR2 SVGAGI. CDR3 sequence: CASSPDRGQPQHF. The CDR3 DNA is TGTGCCAGCAGCCCAGACAGGGGACAGCCCCAGCATTTT.

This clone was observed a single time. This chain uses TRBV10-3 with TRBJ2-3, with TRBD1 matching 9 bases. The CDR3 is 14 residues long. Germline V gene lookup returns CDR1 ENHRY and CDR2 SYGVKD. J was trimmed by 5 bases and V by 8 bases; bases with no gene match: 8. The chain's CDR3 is CAIGRQGEVDTQYF. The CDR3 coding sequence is TGTGCCATCGGCCGACAGGGGGAGGTAGATACGCAGTATTTT.

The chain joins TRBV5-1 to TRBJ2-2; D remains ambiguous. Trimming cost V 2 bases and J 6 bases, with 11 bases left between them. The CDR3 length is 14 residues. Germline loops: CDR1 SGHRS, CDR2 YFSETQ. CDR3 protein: CASSFFSGPGELFF. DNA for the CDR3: TGCGCCAGCAGCTTTTTTAGTGGGCCCGGGGAGCTGTTTTTT.

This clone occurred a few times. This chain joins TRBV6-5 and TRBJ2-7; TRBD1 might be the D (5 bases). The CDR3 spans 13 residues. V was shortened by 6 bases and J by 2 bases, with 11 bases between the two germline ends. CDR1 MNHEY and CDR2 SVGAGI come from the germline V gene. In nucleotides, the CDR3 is TGTGCCAGCAGATCAGGGTACCCCTACGAGCAGTACTTC. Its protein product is CASRSGYPYEQYF.

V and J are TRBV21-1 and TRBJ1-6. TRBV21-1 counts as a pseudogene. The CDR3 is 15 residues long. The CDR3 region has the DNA TGTGCCAGCAGCACGGTGAGCTCCTATAATTCACCCCTCCACTTT. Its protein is CASSTVSSYNSPLHF.

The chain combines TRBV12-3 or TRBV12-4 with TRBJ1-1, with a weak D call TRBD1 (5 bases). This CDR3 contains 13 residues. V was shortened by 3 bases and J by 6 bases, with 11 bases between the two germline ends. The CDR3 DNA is TGTGCCAGCAGTTTTTTCCTAGGGGCTGAAGCTTTCTTT. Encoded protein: CASSFFLGAEAFF.

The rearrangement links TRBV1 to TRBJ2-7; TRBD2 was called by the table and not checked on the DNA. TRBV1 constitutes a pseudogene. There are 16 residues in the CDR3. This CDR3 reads CTSSQALLAGSYEQYF. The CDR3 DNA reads TGCACCAGCAGCCAAGCATTGCTAGCGGGTTCCTACGAGCAGTACTTC.

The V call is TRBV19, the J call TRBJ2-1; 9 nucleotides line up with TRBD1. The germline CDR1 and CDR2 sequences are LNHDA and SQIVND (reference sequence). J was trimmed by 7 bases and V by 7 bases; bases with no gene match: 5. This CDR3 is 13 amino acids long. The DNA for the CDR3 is TGTGCCAGTACGGACAGGGGATCGAATGAGCAGTTCTTC. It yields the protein CASTDRGSNEQFF.

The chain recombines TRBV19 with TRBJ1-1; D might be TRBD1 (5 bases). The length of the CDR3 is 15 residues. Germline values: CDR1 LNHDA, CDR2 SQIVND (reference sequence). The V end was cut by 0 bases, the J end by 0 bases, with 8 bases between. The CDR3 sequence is CASSIDRVMNTEAFF. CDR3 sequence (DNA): TGTGCCAGTAGTATAGACAGGGTAATGAACACTGAAGCTTTCTTT.

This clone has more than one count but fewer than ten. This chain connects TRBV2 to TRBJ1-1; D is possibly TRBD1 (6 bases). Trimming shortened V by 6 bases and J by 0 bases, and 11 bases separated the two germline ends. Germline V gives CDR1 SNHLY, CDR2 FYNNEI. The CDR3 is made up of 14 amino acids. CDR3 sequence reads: CASRQGNMNTEAFF. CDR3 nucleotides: TGTGCCAGCAGACAGGGTAACATGAACACTGAAGCTTTCTTT.

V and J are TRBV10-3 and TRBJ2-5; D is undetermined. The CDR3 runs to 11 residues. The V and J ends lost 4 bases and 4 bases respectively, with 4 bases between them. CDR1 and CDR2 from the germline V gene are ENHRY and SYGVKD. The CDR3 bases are TGTGCCATCAGTGGAGGAGAGACCCAGTACTTC. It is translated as CAISGGETQYF.

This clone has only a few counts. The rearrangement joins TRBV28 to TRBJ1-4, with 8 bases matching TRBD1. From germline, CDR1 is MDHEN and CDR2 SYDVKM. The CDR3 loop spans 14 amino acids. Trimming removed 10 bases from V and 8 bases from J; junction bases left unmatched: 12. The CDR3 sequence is CATSRDRFGEKLFF. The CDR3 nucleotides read TGTGCCACGTCCCGGGACAGGTTTGGGGAAAAACTGTTTTTT.

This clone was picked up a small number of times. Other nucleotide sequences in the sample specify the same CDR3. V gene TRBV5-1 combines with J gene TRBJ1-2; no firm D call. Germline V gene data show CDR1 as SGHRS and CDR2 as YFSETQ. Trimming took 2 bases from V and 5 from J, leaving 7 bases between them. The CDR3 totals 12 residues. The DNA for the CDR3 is TGCGCCAGCAGCTTCGAGGATTATGGCTACACCTTC. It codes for CASSFEDYGYTF.

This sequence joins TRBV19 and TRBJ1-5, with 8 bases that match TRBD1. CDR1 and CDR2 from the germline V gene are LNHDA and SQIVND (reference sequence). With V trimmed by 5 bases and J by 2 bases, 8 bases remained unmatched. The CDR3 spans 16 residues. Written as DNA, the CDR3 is TGTGCCAGTAGTCCGTGGACAGGGCAGGGCAATCAGCCCCAGCATTTT. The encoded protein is CASSPWTGQGNQPQHF.

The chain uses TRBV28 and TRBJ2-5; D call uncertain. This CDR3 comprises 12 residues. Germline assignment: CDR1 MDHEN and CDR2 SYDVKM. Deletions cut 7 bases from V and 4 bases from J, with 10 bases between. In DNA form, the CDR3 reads TGTGCCAGCACCCCCTCTACAGAGACCCAGTACTTC. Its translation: CASTPSTETQYF. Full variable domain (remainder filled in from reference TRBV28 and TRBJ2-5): DVKVTQSSRYLVKRTGEKVFLECVQDMDHENMFWYRQDPGLGLRLIYFSYDVKMKEKGDIPEGYSVSREKKERFSLILESASTNQTSMYLCASTPSTETQYFGPGTRLLVL.

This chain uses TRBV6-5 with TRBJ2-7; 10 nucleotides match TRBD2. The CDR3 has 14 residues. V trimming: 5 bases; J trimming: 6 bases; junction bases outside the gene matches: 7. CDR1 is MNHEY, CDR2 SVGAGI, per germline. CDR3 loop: CASSPSGGVGEQYF. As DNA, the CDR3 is TGTGCCAGCAGTCCCAGCGGGGGGGTTGGCGAGCAGTACTTC.